This TCR beta chain was sequenced in a study of T cells in localized non-small cell lung cancer. Whole-study results and caveats: There were a median around 53 of the top 100 tumor clones appearing in adjacent lung. Highest T cell clonality was seen in uninvolved adjacent lung, surpassing that measured in tumor. Heterogeneity remains possible, as sequencing covered one tumor region only. Greater T cell density in blood accompanied longer overall survival.

Measured with immunoSEQ multiplex PCR; TCRdb has only the in-frame clones, and not every one. Among more than 4,000 clones listed, around 28% were seen once. This clone was seen a few times. Its target is not known. The source of this sequence is a man aged 35-75 years with stage III squamous cell lung carcinoma. Sample: lung tumor tissue, taken before any cancer treatment.

CDR3 residues: CASRRGAKETQYF. DNA of the CDR3: TGTGCCAGCAGGCGGGGGGCTAAAGAGACCCAGTACTTC. This chain uses TRBV2 with TRBJ2-5; 8 nucleotides align to TRBD2. The CDR3 is 13 residues long. Germline CDR1 SNHLY, CDR2 FYNNEI. V dropped 6 bases and J dropped 3; count of bases not matched to a gene: 3.